Listed below are T cell receptor beta chains from one sample, sequenced in a study of blood T cell repertoires in COVID-19. TCRdb's copy holds only in-frame clones and misses some; the assay was immunoSEQ multiplex PCR. The sample yields 200,000 to 300,000 clones, 70% to 90% seen once. The sample comprised peripheral blood. These TCRs come from a woman in her sixties with COVID-19, enrolled during active disease. The CDR3 runs from the conserved cysteine through the conserved F or W. Fields, in order: D gene, clone size, CDR3 length, V gene, J gene, CDR3 DNA, CDR3 protein. The D gene is left open where the match is weak. A row's size may be missing; if present it is once, few, many or a size class.

D: -
size: once
length: 12
V: TRBV30
J: TRBJ2-3
DNA: TGTGCCTGGCGGGATATCACAGATACGCAGTATTTT
CDR3: CAWRDITDTQYF

D: -
size: -
length: 15
V: TRBV3-1/TRBV3-2
J: TRBJ1-2
DNA: TGTGCCAGCAGCCTGAAGATGACAGCTAACTATGGCTACACCTTC
CDR3: CASSLKMTANYGYTF

D: TRBD2
size: once
length: 14
V: TRBV29-1
J: TRBJ2-3
DNA: TGCAGCGTTGCGGCTAGCGGGAGCCCAGATACGCAGTATTTT
CDR3: CSVAASGSPDTQYF

D: TRBD2
size: -
length: 16
V: TRBV5-5
J: TRBJ2-3
DNA: TGTGCCAGCAGCACGGGACTAGGGGTTAGCACAGATACGCAGTATTTT
CDR3: CASSTGLGVSTDTQYF

D: -
size: few
length: 9
V: TRBV29-1
J: TRBJ1-2
DNA: TGCAGCCCCGGGGAGGGCTACACCTTC
CDR3: CSPGEGYTF

D: -
size: -
length: 13
V: TRBV7-3
J: TRBJ1-1
DNA: TGTGCCAGCAGGGAACAGGGGAACACTGAAGCTTTCTTT
CDR3: CASREQGNTEAFF

D: -
size: -
length: 15
V: TRBV18
J: TRBJ2-6
DNA: TGTGCCAGCTCACCGGAACGGGCTGGGGCCAACGTCCTGACTTTC
CDR3: CASSPERAGANVLTF

D: -
size: -
length: 17
V: TRBV10-3
J: TRBJ2-1
DNA: TGTGCCGGCTCGGGGGAGGGGGTCTGGGGAGAGACCAATGAGCAGTTCTTC
CDR3: CAGSGEGVWGETNEQFF

D: TRBD2
size: -
length: 16
V: TRBV13
J: TRBJ2-3
DNA: TGTGCCAGCAGCACATGGCTAGCGGCTAGCACAGATACGCAGTATTTT
CDR3: CASSTWLAASTDTQYF

D: TRBD2
size: -
length: 15
V: TRBV6-5
J: TRBJ2-2
DNA: TGTGCCAGCCCTGGACTAGCGGGAGGAGGCGGGGAGCTGTTTTTT
CDR3: CASPGLAGGGGELFF

D: TRBD1
size: -
length: 14
V: TRBV19
J: TRBJ1-2
DNA: TGTGCCAGTAGTGGGACAGGGGCCTTCGATGGCTACACCTTC
CDR3: CASSGTGAFDGYTF

D: -
size: -
length: 15
V: TRBV5-5
J: TRBJ2-2
DNA: TGTGCCAGCAGCTTGGGGGCTAGCCCCGCCGGGGAGCTGTTTTTT
CDR3: CASSLGASPAGELFF

D: -
size: once
length: 15
V: TRBV6-5
J: TRBJ2-4
DNA: TGTGCCAGCAGCAGGGCTAGAAAAGCCAAAAACATTCAGTACTTC
CDR3: CASSRARKAKNIQYF

D: -
size: once
length: 12
V: TRBV12-3/TRBV12-4
J: TRBJ1-5
DNA: TGTGCCAGCAGTTTCGGCAATCAGCCCCAGCATTTT
CDR3: CASSFGNQPQHF

D: TRBD2
size: -
length: 17
V: TRBV15
J: TRBJ2-1
DNA: TGTGCCACCATCAAGACTAGCGGGTACTCCCCCTACAATGAGCAGTTCTTC
CDR3: CATIKTSGYSPYNEQFF

D: TRBD1
size: -
length: 13
V: TRBV2
J: TRBJ1-5
DNA: TGTGCCAGCAGTAGGGACAGGGGGCAGCCCCAGCATTTT
CDR3: CASSRDRGQPQHF

D: TRBD2
size: -
length: 13
V: TRBV7-2
J: TRBJ2-1
DNA: TGTGCCAGCAGTCCAATCCGGTGGGGGGGGCAGTTCTTC
CDR3: CASSPIRWGGQFF

D: -
size: -
length: 14
V: TRBV6-6
J: TRBJ2-7
DNA: TGTGCCAGCAGTCACACACGCCCTGCCTACGAGCAGTACTTC
CDR3: CASSHTRPAYEQYF

D: TRBD2
size: -
length: 17
V: TRBV24-1
J: TRBJ2-1
DNA: TGTGCCACCAGTAAACGAAGCGGACTAGCGGCCTACAATGAGCAGTTCTTC
CDR3: CATSKRSGLAAYNEQFF

D: TRBD2
size: -
length: 14
V: TRBV28
J: TRBJ2-2
DNA: TGTGCCAGCTGCGGCGGGGGTGAGACCGGGGAGCTGTTTTTT
CDR3: CASCGGGETGELFF

D: -
size: -
length: 14
V: TRBV5-1
J: TRBJ1-2
DNA: TGCGCCAGCAACCGGGGGGCCACGGGCAGTGGCTACACCTTC
CDR3: CASNRGATGSGYTF

D: TRBD1
size: -
length: 14
V: TRBV7-8
J: TRBJ1-2
DNA: TGTGCCAGCAGCCCAAACAGGGGAAACTATGGCTACACCTTC
CDR3: CASSPNRGNYGYTF

D: TRBD2
size: -
length: 16
V: TRBV20-1
J: TRBJ2-4
DNA: TGCAGTGCTAGTTTAGCGGGGGCGCGGGCCAAAAACATTCAGTACTTC
CDR3: CSASLAGARAKNIQYF

D: TRBD1
size: -
length: 15
V: TRBV27
J: TRBJ1-4
DNA: TGTGCCAGCAGTTTATGGGGGACAGGTAATGAAAAACTGTTTTTT
CDR3: CASSLWGTGNEKLFF

D: TRBD1
size: -
length: 15
V: TRBV5-6
J: TRBJ2-6
DNA: TGTGCCAGCAGCTACAGGGGAGCTGGGGCCAACGTCCTGACTTTC
CDR3: CASSYRGAGANVLTF

D: -
size: -
length: 16
V: TRBV5-4
J: TRBJ1-1
DNA: TGTGCCAGCAGCCAGGGGCCGGGGTGGGGGAACACTGAAGCTTTCTTT
CDR3: CASSQGPGWGNTEAFF

D: TRBD2
size: -
length: 12
V: TRBV24-1
J: TRBJ2-4
DNA: TGTGCCACCAGTGTTATTAGCGGGAGATTCTACTTC
CDR3: CATSVISGRFYF

D: -
size: -
length: 14
V: TRBV5-1
J: TRBJ1-2
DNA: TGCGCCAGCAGCTTAGATGGGGCCCGGGATGGCTACACCTTC
CDR3: CASSLDGARDGYTF

D: -
size: few
length: 15
V: TRBV6-2/TRBV6-3
J: TRBJ1-5
DNA: TGTGCCAGCAGTCCCTCGGGTTATAGCAATCAGCCCCAGCATTTT
CDR3: CASSPSGYSNQPQHF

D: TRBD2
size: once
length: 15
V: TRBV19
J: TRBJ2-7
DNA: TGTGCCAGTAGTATGCGGGGGGCATCGCTACACGAGCAGTACTTC
CDR3: CASSMRGASLHEQYF

D: -
size: few
length: 16
V: TRBV4-1
J: TRBJ2-7
DNA: TGCGCCAGCAGCCGGGGCCTGGGCGGCCCCCAACATGAGCAGTACTTC
CDR3: CASSRGLGGPQHEQYF

D: TRBD2
size: -
length: 17
V: TRBV5-1
J: TRBJ2-3
DNA: TGCGCCAGCAGCTCGCAAGGACTAGCGGGAGTGTCAGATACGCAGTATTTT
CDR3: CASSSQGLAGVSDTQYF

D: -
size: -
length: 14
V: TRBV6-6
J: TRBJ1-6
DNA: TGTGCCAGCAGTGACAGCTCCTATAATTCACCCCTCCACTTT
CDR3: CASSDSSYNSPLHF

D: TRBD2
size: -
length: 16
V: TRBV4-2
J: TRBJ2-1
DNA: TGTGCCAGCAGCCGCCGAAGGAGGACTAGGGCCAATGAGCAGTTCTTC
CDR3: CASSRRRRTRANEQFF

D: -
size: once
length: 13
V: TRBV6-5
J: TRBJ1-6
DNA: TGTGCCAGCAGGAACAGCAGAAATTCACCCCTCCACTTT
CDR3: CASRNSRNSPLHF

D: -
size: -
length: 15
V: TRBV5-4
J: TRBJ2-2
DNA: TGTGCCAGCAGCTACGGAGCCTATGACACCGGGGAGCTGTTTTTT
CDR3: CASSYGAYDTGELFF

D: TRBD2
size: -
length: 18
V: TRBV30
J: TRBJ2-4
DNA: TGTGCCTGGAGCATACTAGCGGGAGGGCCGAGAGCCAAAAACATTCAGTACTTC
CDR3: CAWSILAGGPRAKNIQYF

D: TRBD2
size: once
length: 17
V: TRBV7-9
J: TRBJ2-3
DNA: TGTGCCAGCAGCTTACCAGGGACTACCCTATGGCCAGATACGCAGTATTTT
CDR3: CASSLPGTTLWPDTQYF

D: TRBD1
size: -
length: 14
V: TRBV5-6
J: TRBJ1-2
DNA: TGTGCCAGCAGCACAGACAGGGGGCTCTATGGCTACACCTTC
CDR3: CASSTDRGLYGYTF

D: -
size: -
length: 11
V: TRBV28
J: TRBJ1-2
DNA: TGTGCCAGCATCCATTTTGGCGGCTACACCTTC
CDR3: CASIHFGGYTF

D: TRBD2
size: -
length: 15
V: TRBV7-2
J: TRBJ2-7
DNA: TGTGCCAGCAGTTCACAAGCGGGAGCGGCCTACGAGCAGTACTTC
CDR3: CASSSQAGAAYEQYF

D: TRBD2
size: -
length: 14
V: TRBV10-2
J: TRBJ2-7
DNA: TGCGCCAGCAGTCAAGATTTAGCGGGGTACGAGCAGTACTTC
CDR3: CASSQDLAGYEQYF

D: -
size: -
length: 15
V: TRBV7-3
J: TRBJ2-1
DNA: TGTGCCAGCAGCAGGGGCCGCCGCCTTGACAATGAGCAGTTCTTC
CDR3: CASSRGRRLDNEQFF

D: -
size: -
length: 18
V: TRBV5-5
J: TRBJ1-4
DNA: TGTGCCAGCAGCTTGGCCTCAGGGGACCTGGCAACTAATGAAAAACTGTTTTTT
CDR3: CASSLASGDLATNEKLFF

D: -
size: once
length: 16
V: TRBV7-6
J: TRBJ1-3
DNA: TGTGCCAGCAGCCACCCGAGACATCAACCTGGAAACACCATATATTTT
CDR3: CASSHPRHQPGNTIYF

D: TRBD2
size: -
length: 15
V: TRBV3-1/TRBV3-2
J: TRBJ2-7
DNA: TGTGCCAGCAGCATCGGACTAGCGGTCTCCTACGAGCAGTACTTC
CDR3: CASSIGLAVSYEQYF

D: -
size: -
length: 18
V: TRBV27
J: TRBJ2-1
DNA: TGTGCCAGCAGTTATGCGGCTGGCGGAGCCCGAATTTACAATGAGCAGTTCTTC
CDR3: CASSYAAGGARIYNEQFF

D: TRBD2
size: -
length: 15
V: TRBV7-2
J: TRBJ2-1
DNA: TGTGCCAGCAGCCCGACTAGCGGTACCTACAATGAGCAGTTCTTC
CDR3: CASSPTSGTYNEQFF

D: -
size: -
length: 14
V: TRBV6-5
J: TRBJ1-5
DNA: TGTGCCAGCAGTCCACAGGGCGGGAATCAGCCCCAGCATTTT
CDR3: CASSPQGGNQPQHF

D: TRBD2
size: once
length: 16
V: TRBV28
J: TRBJ2-5
DNA: TGTGCCAGCAGTTACCTCAGCGGGGGGATCACTGAGACCCAGTACTTC
CDR3: CASSYLSGGITETQYF